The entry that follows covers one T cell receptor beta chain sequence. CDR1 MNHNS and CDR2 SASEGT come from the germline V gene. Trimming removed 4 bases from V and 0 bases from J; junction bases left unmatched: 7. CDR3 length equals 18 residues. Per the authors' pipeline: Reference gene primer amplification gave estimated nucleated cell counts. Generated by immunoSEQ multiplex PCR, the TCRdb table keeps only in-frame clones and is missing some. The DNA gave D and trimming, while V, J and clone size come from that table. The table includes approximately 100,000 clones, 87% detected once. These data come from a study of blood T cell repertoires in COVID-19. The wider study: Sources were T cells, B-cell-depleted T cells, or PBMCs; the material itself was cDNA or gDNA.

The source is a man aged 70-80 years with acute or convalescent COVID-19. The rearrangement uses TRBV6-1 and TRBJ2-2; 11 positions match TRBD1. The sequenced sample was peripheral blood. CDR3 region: CASSGLRTGGANTGELFF. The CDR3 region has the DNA TGTGCCAGCAGTGGACTTAGGACAGGGGGCGCGAACACCGGGGAGCTGTTTTTT.